Below, one T cell receptor (beta chain) is given with its context. No antigen is known for it. This entry comes from a study of T cell responses to AZD1222 COVID-19 vaccine. Study-wide results and caveats: Spike-specific TCR depth and breadth grew after two AZD1222 doses. Donors were mostly white British, more females; clonal diversity possibly underestimated.

V lost 4 bases and J 8 bases, leaving 12 bases between the germline ends. This CDR3 contains 13 residues. Germline values: CDR1 SEHNR, CDR2 FQNEAQ (reference sequence). The method was immunoSEQ multiplex PCR; TCRdb's version includes in-frame clones alone and lacks a portion of them. The sample records about 140,000 clones, 88% being singletons. The origin of this receptor is an adult who received the MenACWY meningococcal vaccine as a control. V usage is TRBV7-9 and J usage is TRBJ2-1; D remains ambiguous. Sequenced material: peripheral blood, taken 28 days after the second dose of the MenACWY control vaccine. CDR3 nucleotides: TGTGCCAGCAGCTGGTGGACGGACGATGAGCAGTTCTTC. Protein: CASSWWTDDEQFF.